The present TCR beta chain was sequenced within a study of T cells and Merkel cell carcinoma outcomes. The CDR3 has 15 residues. Trimming pared 4 bases from V and 8 bases from J, leaving 18 bases between. The germline V gene has CDR1 MGHRA and CDR2 YSYEKL. TCRdb's copy holds only in-frame clones and misses some; the assay was immunoSEQ multiplex PCR. The sample has about 2,100 clones; roughly 92% are singletons. Sequenced material: tumor tissue from Merkel cell carcinoma. The receptor was derived from a human donor with Merkel cell carcinoma. The chain combines TRBV4-1 with TRBJ2-4, with D possibly matching TRBD2 (7 bases). CDR3 amino acids: CASSRGWGGRDIQYF. In DNA form, the CDR3 reads TGCGCCAGCAGCCGGGGATGGGGGGGCAGGGACATTCAGTACTTC.